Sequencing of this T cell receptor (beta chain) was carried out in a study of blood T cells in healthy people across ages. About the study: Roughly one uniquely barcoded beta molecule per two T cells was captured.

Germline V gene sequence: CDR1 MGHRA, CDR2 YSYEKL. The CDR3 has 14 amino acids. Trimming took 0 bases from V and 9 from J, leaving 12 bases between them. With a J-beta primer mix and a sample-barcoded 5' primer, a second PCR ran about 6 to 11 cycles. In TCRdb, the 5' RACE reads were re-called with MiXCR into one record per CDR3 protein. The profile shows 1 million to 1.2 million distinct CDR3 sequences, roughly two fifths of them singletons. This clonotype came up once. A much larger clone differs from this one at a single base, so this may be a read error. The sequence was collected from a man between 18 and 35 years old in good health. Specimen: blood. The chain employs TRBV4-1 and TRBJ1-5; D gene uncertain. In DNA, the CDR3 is TGCGCCAGCAGCCAAGATAGGGTCCGTCGGCCCCAGCATTTT. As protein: CASSQDRVRRPQHF.